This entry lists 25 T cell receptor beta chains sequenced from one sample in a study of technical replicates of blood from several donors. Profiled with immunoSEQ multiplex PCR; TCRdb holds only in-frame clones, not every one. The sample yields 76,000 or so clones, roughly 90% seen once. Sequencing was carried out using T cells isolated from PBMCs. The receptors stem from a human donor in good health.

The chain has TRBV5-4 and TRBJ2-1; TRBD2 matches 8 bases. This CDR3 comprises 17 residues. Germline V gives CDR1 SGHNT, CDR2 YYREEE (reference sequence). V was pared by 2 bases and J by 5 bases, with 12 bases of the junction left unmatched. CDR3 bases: TGTGCCAGCAGCTTTCGACTAGCGCGGAATCTTAACAATGAGCAGTTCTTC. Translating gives CASSFRLARNLNNEQFF.

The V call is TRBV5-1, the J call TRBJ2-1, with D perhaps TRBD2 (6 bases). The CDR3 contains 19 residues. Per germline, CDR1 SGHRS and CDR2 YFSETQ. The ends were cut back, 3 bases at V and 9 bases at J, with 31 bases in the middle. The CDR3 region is CASSWGIWQPRRGRTEQFF. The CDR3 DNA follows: TGCGCCAGCAGCTGGGGAATTTGGCAACCGCGGCGGGGTCGAACTGAGCAGTTCTTC.

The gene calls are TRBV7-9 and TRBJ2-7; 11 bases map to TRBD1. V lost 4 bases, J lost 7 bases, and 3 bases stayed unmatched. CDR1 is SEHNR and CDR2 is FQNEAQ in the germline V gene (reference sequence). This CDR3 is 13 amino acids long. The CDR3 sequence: CASSWTGGWEQYF. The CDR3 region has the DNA TGTGCCAGCAGCTGGACAGGGGGCTGGGAGCAGTACTTC.

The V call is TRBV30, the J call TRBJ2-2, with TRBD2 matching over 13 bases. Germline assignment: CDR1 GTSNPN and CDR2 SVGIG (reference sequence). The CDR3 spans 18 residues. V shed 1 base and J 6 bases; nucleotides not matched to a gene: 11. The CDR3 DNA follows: TGTGCCTGGAGTGGCCGGACTAGCGGGGGAATTTTCGCCGGGGAGCTGTTTTTT. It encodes CAWSGRTSGGIFAGELFF. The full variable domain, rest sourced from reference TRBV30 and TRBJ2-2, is SQTIHQWPATLVQPVGSPLSLECTVEGTSNPNLYWYRQAAGRGLQLLFYSVGIGQISSEVPQNLSASRPQDRQFILSSKKLLLSDSGFYLCAWSGRTSGGIFAGELFFGEGSRLTVL.

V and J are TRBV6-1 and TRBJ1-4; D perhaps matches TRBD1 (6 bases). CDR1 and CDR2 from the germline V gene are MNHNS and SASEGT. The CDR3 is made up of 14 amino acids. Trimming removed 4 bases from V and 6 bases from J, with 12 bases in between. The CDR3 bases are TGTGCCAGCAGTGTGAGGGGGATCCATGAAAAACTGTTTTTT. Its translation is CASSVRGIHEKLFF.

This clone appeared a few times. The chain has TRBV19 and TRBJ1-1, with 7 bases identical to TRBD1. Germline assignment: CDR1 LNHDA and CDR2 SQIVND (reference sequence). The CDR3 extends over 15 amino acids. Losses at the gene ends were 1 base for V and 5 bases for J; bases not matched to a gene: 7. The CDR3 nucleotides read TGTGCCAGTAGTATAGTTTGGGGACAGAGGACTGAAGCTTTCTTT. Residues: CASSIVWGQRTEAFF.

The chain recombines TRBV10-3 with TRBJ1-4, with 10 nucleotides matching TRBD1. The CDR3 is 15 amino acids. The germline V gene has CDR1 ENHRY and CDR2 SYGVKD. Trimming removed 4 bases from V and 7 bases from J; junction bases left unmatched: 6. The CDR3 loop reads CAISGQGAGVEKLFF. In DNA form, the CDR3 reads TGTGCCATCAGTGGACAGGGGGCCGGGGTTGAAAAACTGTTTTTT.

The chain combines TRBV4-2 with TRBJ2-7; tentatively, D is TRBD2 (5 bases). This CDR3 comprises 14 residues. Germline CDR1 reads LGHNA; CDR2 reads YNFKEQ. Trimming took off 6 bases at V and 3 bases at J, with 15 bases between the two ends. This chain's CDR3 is CASSQVGIDYEQYF. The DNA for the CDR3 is TGTGCCAGCAGTCAGGTCGGGATAGACTACGAGCAGTACTTC.

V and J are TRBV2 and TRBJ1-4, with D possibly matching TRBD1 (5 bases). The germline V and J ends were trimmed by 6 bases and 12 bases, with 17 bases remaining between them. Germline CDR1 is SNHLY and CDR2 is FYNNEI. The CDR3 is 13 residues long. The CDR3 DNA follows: TGTGCCAGCAGACAGGAGAGACGTATGGAACTGTTTTTT. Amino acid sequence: CASRQERRMELFF.

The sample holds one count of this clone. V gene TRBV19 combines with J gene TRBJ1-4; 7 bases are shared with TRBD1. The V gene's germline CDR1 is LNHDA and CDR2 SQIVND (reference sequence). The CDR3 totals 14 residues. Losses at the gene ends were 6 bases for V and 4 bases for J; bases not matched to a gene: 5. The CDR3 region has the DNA TGTGCCAGTAGCGTACAGGGGTTTAATGAAAAACTGTTTTTT. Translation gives CASSVQGFNEKLFF.

As DNA, the CDR3 is TGTGCCAGCAGCTTAGACCGAGCCTCGCATCGGCCCCAGCATTTT. Translation: CASSLDRASHRPQHF. The chain carries TRBV7-8 and TRBJ1-5; D is unclear. Per the germline V gene, CDR1 is SGHVS and CDR2 is FQNEAQ. This CDR3 contains 15 residues. With 1 base removed from V and 9 bases from J, the gap between germline ends came to 16 bases.

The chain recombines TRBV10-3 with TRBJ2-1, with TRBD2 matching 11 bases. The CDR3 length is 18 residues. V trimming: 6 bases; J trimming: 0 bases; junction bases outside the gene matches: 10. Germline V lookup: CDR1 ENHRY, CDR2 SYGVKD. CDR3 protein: CAISMTSGMPSSYNEQFF. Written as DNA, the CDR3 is TGTGCCATCAGCATGACTAGCGGGATGCCCAGCTCCTACAATGAGCAGTTCTTC.

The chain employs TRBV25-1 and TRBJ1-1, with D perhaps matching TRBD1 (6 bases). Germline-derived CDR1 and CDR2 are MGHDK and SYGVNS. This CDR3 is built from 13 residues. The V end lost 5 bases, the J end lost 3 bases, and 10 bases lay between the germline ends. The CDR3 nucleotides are TGTGCCAGCAGTCAGGGGAGCTACACTGAAGCTTTCTTT. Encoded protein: CASSQGSYTEAFF.

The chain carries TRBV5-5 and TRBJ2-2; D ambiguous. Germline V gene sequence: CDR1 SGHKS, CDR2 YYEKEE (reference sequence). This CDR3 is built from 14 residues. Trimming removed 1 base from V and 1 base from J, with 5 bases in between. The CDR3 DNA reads TGTGCCAGCAGCTTGTGGCAGAACACCGGGGAGCTGTTTTTT. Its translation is CASSLWQNTGELFF.

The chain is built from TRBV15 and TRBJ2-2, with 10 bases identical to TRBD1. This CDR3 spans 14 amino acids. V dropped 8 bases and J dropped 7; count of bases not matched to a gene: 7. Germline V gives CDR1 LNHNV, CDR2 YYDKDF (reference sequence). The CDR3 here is CATGRQGAVGELFF. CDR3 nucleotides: TGTGCCACCGGTCGACAGGGGGCTGTCGGGGAGCTGTTTTTT.

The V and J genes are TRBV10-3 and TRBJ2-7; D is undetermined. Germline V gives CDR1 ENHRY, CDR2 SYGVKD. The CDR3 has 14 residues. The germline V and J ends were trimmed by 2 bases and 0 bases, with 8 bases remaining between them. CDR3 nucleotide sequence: TGTGCCATCAGTGAGGAGACGGGCTCCTACGAGCAGTACTTC. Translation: CAISEETGSYEQYF.

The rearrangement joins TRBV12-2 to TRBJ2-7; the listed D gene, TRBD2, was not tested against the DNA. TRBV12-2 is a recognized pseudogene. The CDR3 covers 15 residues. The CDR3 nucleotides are TGTGCAAGTCGCTTATGGACTAGCGGGACCTACGAGCAGTACTTC. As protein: CASRLWTSGTYEQYF.

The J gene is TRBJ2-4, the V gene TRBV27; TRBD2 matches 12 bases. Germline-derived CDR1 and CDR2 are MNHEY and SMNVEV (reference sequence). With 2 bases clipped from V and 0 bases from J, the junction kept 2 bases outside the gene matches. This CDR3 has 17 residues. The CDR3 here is CASSLLAGGPAKNIQYF. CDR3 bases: TGTGCCAGCAGTTTACTAGCGGGAGGGCCAGCCAAAAACATTCAGTACTTC.

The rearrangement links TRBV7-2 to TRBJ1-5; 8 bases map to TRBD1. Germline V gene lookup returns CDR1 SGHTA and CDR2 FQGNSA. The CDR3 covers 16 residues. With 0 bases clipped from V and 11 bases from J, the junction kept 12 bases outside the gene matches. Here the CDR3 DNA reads TGTGCCAGCAGCTTAGCGCAATCAGGGGGCAGTGGGACCCAGCATTTT. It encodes CASSLAQSGGSGTQHF.

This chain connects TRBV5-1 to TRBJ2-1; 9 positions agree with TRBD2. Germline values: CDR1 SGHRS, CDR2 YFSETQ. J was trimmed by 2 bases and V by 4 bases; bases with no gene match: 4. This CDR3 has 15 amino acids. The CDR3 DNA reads TGCGCCAGCAGCGAGGGCGGGGGGGCCTACAATGAGCAGTTCTTC. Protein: CASSEGGGAYNEQFF.

CDR3 amino acids: CAWRGSSNYGYTF. DNA of the CDR3: TGTGCCTGGAGGGGCAGTTCTAACTATGGCTACACCTTC. The chain has TRBV30 and TRBJ1-2; D call uncertain. The CDR3 extends over 13 amino acids. CDR1 GTSNPN and CDR2 SVGIG come from the germline V gene (reference sequence). Trimming pared 3 bases from V and 0 bases from J, leaving 8 bases between.

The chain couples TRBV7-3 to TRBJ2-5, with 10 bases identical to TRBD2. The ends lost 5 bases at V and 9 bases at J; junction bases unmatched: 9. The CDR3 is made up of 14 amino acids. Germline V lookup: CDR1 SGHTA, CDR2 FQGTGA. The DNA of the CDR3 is TGTGCCAGCAGCCCCGGACTAGCGGCCGGCCCCCAGTACTTC. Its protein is CASSPGLAAGPQYF.

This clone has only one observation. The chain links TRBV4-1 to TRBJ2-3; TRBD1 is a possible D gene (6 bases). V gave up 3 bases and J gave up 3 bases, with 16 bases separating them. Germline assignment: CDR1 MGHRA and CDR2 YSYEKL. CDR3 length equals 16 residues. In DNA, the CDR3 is TGCGCCAGCAGCCAGGTGGGGGCAGATGAAACAGATACGCAGTATTTT. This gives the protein CASSQVGADETDTQYF.

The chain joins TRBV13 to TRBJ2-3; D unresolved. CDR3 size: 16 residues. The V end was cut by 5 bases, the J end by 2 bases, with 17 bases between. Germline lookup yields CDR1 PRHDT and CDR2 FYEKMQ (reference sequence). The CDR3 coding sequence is TGTGCCAGCAGCCTCCGGTCGGGTGATGTCACAGATACGCAGTATTTT. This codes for CASSLRSGDVTDTQYF.

CDR3 sequence: CAINQEKHSNQPQHF. For the CDR3, the DNA is TGTGCCATCAATCAGGAAAAGCATAGCAATCAGCCCCAGCATTTT. This chain joins TRBV10-3 and TRBJ1-5; D unclear. The CDR3 contains 15 residues. Per the germline V gene, CDR1 is ENHRY and CDR2 is SYGVKD. V shed 7 bases and J shed 0 bases, with 13 bases lying between them.